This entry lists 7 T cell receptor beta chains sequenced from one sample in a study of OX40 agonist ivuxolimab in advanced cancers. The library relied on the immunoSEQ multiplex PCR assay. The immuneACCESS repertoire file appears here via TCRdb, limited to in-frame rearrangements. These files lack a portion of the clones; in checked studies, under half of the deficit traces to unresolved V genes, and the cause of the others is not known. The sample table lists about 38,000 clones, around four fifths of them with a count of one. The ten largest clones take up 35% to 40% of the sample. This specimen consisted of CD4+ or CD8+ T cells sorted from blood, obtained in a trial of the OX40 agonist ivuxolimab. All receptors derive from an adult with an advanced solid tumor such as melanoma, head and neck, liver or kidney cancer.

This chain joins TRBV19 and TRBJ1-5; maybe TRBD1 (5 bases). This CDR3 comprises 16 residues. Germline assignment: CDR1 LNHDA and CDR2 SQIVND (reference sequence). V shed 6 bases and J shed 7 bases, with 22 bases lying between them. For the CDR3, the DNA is TGTGCCAGTAGACCAAAAACCCAAGGGACGCAGCAGCCCCAGCATTTT. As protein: CASRPKTQGTQQPQHF.

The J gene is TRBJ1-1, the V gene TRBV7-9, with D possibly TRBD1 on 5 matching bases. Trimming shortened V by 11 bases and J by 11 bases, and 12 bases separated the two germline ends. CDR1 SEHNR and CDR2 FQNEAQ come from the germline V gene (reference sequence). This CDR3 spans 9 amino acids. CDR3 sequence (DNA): TGTGCCGGTCGCGAGGGGGCTTTCTTT. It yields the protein CAGREGAFF.

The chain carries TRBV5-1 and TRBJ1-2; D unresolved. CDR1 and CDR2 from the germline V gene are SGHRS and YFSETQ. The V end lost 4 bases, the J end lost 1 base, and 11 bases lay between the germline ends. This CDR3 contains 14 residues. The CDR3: CASSPGSFNYGYTF. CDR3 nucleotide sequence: TGCGCCAGCAGCCCGGGGTCATTTAACTATGGCTACACCTTC.

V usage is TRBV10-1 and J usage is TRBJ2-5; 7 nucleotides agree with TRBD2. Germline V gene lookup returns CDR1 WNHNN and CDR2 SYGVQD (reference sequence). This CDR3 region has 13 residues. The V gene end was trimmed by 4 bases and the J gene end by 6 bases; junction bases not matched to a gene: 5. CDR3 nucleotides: TGCGCCAGCAGTGGGTCCGGGACTAAGACCCAGTACTTC. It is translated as CASSGSGTKTQYF.

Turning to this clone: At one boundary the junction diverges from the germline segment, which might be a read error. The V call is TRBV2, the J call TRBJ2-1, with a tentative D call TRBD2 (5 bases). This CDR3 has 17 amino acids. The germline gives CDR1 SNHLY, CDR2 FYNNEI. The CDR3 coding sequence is TGTGCCAGCACTGAAGCTAACAGAGGAGGCTCCTACAATGAGCAGTTCTTC. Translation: CASTEANRGGSYNEQFF.

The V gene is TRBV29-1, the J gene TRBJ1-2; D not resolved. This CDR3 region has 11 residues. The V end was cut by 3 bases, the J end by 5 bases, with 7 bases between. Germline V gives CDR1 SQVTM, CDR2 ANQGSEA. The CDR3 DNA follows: TGCAGCGTTGACGGGCAATATGGCTACACCTTC. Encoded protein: CSVDGQYGYTF.

The CDR3 nucleotides read TGCGCCAGCAGCTTGGGAGGGACAGGGAATTCACCCCTCCACTTT. It codes for CASSLGGTGNSPLHF. This chain links TRBV5-1 with TRBJ1-6, with 9 bases matching TRBD1. Trimming cost V 0 bases and J 7 bases; bases outside gene matches: 2. This CDR3 contains 15 residues. From germline, CDR1 is SGHRS and CDR2 YFSETQ. The whole variable domain, remainder taken from reference TRBV5-1 and TRBJ1-6, is KAGVTQTPRYLIKTRGQQVTLSCSPISGHRSVSWYQQTPGQGLQFLFEYFSETQRNKGNFPGRFSGRQFSNSRSEMNVSTLELGDSALYLCASSLGGTGNSPLHFGNGTRLTVT.